This TCR beta chain emerged from a study of blood T cells in healthy people across ages. The use of a sample-barcoded 5' primer and a J-beta primer mix characterized a second PCR of 7 to 11 cycles. MiXCR, run by TCRdb on the 5' RACE reads, gives a single entry per CDR3 protein. The repertoire holds over 750,000 distinct CDR3 sequences, with roughly 25% as singletons. J was trimmed by 1 base and V by 1 base; bases with no gene match: 11. Germline CDR1 LGHNA, CDR2 YNFKEQ. The CDR3 loop spans 18 amino acids. This clonotype has just one count. A further study also used this sample, focusing on T cells of mothers and their children.

This receptor was taken from a boy aged 5-17 years in good health. The chain joins TRBV4-2 to TRBJ2-3; 7 bases line up with TRBD2. Sequencing was done on a sample of blood. The CDR3 protein is CASSQAGGSYSGTDTQYF. The CDR3 DNA is TGTGCCAGCAGCCAAGCGGGCGGGAGTTACAGCGGCACAGATACGCAGTATTTT.